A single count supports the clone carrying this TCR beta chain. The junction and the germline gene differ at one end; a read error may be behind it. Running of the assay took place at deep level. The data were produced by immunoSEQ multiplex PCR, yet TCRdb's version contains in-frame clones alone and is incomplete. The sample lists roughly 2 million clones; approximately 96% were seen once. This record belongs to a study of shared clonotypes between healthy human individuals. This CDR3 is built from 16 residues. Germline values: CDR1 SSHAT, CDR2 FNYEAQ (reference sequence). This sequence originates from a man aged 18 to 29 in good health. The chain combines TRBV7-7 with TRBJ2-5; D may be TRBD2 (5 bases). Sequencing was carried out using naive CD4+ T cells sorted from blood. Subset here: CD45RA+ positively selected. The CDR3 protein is CASILLEGVGQETQYF. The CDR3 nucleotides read TGTGCTAGCATCCTACTTGAGGGAGTCGGCCAAGAGACCCAGTACTTC.